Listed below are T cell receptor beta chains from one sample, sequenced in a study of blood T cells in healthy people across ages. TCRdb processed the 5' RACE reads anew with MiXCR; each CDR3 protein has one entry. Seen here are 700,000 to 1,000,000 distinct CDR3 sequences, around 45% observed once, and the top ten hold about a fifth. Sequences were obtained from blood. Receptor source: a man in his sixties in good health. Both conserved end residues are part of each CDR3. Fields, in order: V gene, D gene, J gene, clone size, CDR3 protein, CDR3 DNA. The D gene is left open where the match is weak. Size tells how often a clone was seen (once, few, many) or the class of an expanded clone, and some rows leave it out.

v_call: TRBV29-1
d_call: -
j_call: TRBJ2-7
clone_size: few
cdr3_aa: CSVGRGYYEQYF
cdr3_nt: TGCAGCGTTGGCAGGGGATATTACGAGCAGTACTTC

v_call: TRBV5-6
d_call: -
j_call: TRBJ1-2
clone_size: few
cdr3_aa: CASSLGLALYTF
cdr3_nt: TGTGCCAGCAGCTTGGGCCTAGCTCTCTACACCTTC

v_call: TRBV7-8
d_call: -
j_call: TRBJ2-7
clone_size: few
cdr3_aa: CASSLAELSEQYF
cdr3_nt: TGTGCCAGCAGCTTAGCGGAATTGAGCGAGCAGTACTTC

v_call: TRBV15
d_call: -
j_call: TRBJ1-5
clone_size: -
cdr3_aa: CATSRDLSSNQPQHF
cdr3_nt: TGTGCCACCAGCAGAGATCTCAGTAGCAATCAGCCCCAGCATTTT

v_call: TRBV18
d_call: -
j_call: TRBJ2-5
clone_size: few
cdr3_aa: CASSPEAETQYF
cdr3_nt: TGTGCCAGCTCACCGGAGGCGGAGACCCAGTACTTC

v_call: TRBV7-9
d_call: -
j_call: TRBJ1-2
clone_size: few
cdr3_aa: CASSTILDYGYTF
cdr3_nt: TGTGCCAGCAGCACAATATTGGACTATGGCTACACCTTC

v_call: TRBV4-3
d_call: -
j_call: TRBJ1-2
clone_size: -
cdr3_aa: CASSQDLGARRGYTF
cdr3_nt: TGCGCCAGCAGCCAAGATCTAGGGGCCCGGCGTGGCTACACCTTC

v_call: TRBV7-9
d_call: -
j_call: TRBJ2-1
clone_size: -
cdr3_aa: CASSGLINGQFF
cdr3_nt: TGTGCCAGCAGTGGACTGATCAATGGGCAGTTCTTC

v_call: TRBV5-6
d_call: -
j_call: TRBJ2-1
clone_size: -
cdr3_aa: CASSLANPYNEQFF
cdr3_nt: TGTGCCAGCAGCTTGGCAAACCCCTACAATGAGCAGTTCTTC

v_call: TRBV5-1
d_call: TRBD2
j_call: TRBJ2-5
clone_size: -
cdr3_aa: CASSWDEISGGLTYGQYF
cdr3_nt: TGCGCCAGCAGCTGGGACGAGATTAGCGGGGGGCTAACCTACGGGCAGTACTTC

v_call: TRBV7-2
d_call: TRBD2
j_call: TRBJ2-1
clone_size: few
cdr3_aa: CASSLGPAGGYNEQFF
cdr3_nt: TGTGCCAGCAGCTTAGGTCCGGCGGGGGGGTACAATGAGCAGTTCTTC

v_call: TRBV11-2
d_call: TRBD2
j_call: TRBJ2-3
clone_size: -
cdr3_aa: CASSLVGLAPDTQYF
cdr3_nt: TGTGCCAGCAGCTTAGTGGGACTAGCCCCAGATACGCAGTATTTT

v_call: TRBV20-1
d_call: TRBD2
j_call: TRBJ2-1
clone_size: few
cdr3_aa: CSAKAGGPYNEQFF
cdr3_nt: TGCAGTGCCAAAGCGGGGGGGCCCTACAATGAGCAGTTCTTC

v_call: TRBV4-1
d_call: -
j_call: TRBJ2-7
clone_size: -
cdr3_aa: CASSQDRQEYNEQYF
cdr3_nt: TGCGCCAGCAGCCAAGATCGCCAGGAGTACAATGAGCAGTACTTC

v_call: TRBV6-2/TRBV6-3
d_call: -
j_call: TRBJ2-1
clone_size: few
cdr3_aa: CASSLPAGVSSYNEQFF
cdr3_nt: TGTGCCAGCAGTCTCCCAGCGGGTGTGAGCTCCTACAATGAGCAGTTCTTC

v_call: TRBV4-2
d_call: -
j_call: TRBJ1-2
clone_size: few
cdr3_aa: CASSHPARREDGYTF
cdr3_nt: TGTGCCAGCAGCCACCCCGCGAGGCGGGAGGATGGCTACACCTTC

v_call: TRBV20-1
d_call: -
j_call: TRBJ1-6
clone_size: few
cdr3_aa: CSARGDEGLSSYNSPLHF
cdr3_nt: TGCAGTGCTAGAGGAGATGAGGGATTGAGCTCCTATAATTCACCCCTCCACTTT

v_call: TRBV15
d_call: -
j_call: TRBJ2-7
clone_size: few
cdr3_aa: CATSRDRTFDEQYF
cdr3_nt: TGTGCCACCAGCAGAGATAGGACTTTCGACGAGCAGTACTTC

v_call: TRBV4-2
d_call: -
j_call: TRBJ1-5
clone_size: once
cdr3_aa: CASSPRHDNQPQHF
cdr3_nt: TGTGCCAGCAGCCCTAGACATGACAATCAGCCCCAGCATTTT

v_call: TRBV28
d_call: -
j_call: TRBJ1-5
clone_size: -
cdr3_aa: CASGSGGRRDQPQHF
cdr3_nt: TGTGCCAGCGGCTCAGGAGGGCGAAGGGATCAGCCCCAGCATTTT

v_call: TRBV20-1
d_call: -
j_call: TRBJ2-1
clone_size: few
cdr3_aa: CSARAPGPGKGFF
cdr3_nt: TGCAGTGCTAGAGCCCCCGGGCCTGGGAAGGGGTTCTTC

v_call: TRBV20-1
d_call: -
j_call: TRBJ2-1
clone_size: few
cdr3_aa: CSAGSYNEQFF
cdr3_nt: TGCAGTGCTGGAAGCTACAATGAGCAGTTCTTC

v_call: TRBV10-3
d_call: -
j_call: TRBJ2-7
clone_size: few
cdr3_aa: CAIWQGRPYEQYF
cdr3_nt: TGTGCCATCTGGCAGGGACGACCCTACGAGCAGTACTTC

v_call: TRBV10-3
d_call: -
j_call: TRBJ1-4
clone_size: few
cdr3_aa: CAISNAGTKLFF
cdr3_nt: TGTGCCATCAGTAACGCGGGGACAAAACTGTTTTTT

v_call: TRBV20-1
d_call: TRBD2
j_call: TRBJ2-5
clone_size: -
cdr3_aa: CSARAGKGRVETQYF
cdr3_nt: TGCAGTGCTAGAGCGGGGAAAGGGAGGGTTGAGACCCAGTACTTC

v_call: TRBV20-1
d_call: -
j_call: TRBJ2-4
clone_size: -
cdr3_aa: CSASAPAKNIQYF
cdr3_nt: TGCAGTGCTAGTGCCCCAGCCAAAAACATTCAGTACTTC

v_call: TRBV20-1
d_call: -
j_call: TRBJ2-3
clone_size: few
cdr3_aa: CSARDLAFGHTDTQYF
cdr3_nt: TGCAGTGCTAGAGATTTGGCTTTCGGCCACACAGATACGCAGTATTTT

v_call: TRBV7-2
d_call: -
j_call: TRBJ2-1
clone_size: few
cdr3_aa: CASSSTSWARVDEQFF
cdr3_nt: TGTGCCAGCAGCTCCACTAGCTGGGCGAGGGTCGATGAGCAGTTCTTC

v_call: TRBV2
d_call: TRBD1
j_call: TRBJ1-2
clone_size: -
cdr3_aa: CASSEALRTGNAGYTF
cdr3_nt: TGTGCCAGCAGTGAAGCGCTTCGGACAGGAAATGCAGGCTACACCTTC

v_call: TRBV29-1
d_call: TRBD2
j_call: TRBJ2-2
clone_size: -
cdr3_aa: CSVPGLAGDTGELFF
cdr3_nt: TGCAGCGTCCCGGGACTAGCGGGGGACACCGGGGAGCTGTTTTTT

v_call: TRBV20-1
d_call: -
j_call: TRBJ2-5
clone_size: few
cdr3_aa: CSARVGLGETQYF
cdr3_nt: TGCAGTGCTAGAGTTGGACTTGGGGAGACCCAGTACTTC

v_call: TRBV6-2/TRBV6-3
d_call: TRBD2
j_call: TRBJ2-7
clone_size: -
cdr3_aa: CASSYLGLEKYF
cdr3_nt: TGTGCCAGCAGTTACCTCGGACTAGAGAAGTACTTC

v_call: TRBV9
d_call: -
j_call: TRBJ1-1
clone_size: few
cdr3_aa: CASSVAPNTEAFF
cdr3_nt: TGTGCCAGCAGCGTAGCTCCGAACACTGAAGCTTTCTTT

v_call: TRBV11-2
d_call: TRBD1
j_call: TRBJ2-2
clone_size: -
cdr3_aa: CASSYTGGPGELFF
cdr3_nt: TGTGCCAGCAGCTACACAGGGGGTCCCGGGGAGCTGTTTTTT

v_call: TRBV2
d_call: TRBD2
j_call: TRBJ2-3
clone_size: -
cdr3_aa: CASSEWRGGADTQYF
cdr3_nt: TGTGCCAGCAGTGAATGGCGGGGGGGTGCAGATACGCAGTATTTT

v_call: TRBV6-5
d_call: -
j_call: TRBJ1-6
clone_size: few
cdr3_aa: CASSYSLTASPLHF
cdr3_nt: TGTGCCAGCAGTTACTCGCTGACAGCGTCACCCCTCCACTTT